The source of this TCR beta chain is a study of sequential checkpoint blockade in melanoma. Study as a whole: Arm A got nivolumab then ipilimumab; arm B the reverse, 1:1. After both sequences, patients received maintenance nivolumab.

Assay used: immunoSEQ multiplex PCR; TCRdb lists only in-frame clones, some missing. The sample records 25,000 to 35,000 clones, more than 80% being singletons. Treatment denoted: randomized to nivolumab then ipilimumab (arm A) or the reverse (arm B). Patients had received no earlier DNA-damaging chemotherapy. Sorted cells were live CD3+CD8+, lacking CD19 and CD56, from PBMCs. The V end was cut by 5 bases, the J end by 1 base, with 8 bases between. Germline V gene lookup returns CDR1 ENHRY and CDR2 SYGVKD. The CDR3 sequence is 13 residues long. This material consisted of CD8+ T cells sorted from blood (inferred from file names), taken from a patient given nivolumab and ipilimumab in sequence. The chain uses TRBV10-3 and TRBJ1-1; a possible D gene is TRBD1 (6 bases). The TCR sequence derives from a human donor with melanoma. CDR3 protein: CAISIGGNTEAFF. In DNA form, the CDR3 reads TGTGCCATCAGTATAGGGGGGAACACTGAAGCTTTCTTT.